This section outlines one T cell receptor beta chain sequence together with its context. Its target is not known. In the same sample, other DNA sequences code for this CDR3. The entry originates in a study of beta chain features in type 1 diabetes. Findings and limits, study-wide: The study left unresolved whether HLA type influences TCRB rearrangement. All four CD4+ subsets of Type 1 diabetes patients contained TCRB CDR3s that were moderately but significantly shorter.

The germline CDR1 and CDR2 sequences are DFQATT and SNEGSKA (reference sequence). The V and J ends lost 0 bases and 6 bases respectively, with 4 bases between them. This CDR3 spans 11 amino acids. What was sequenced were expressed TCRB transcripts, since all of the isolated RNA had been reverse transcribed. Clones were sequenced by immunoSEQ multiplex PCR, and TCRdb holds only the in-frame ones, with some missing. The sample holds around 250,000 clones, around 14% seen once. The sample consisted of naive CD4+ T cells from blood. This sequence originates from a man aged 30 to 39 with type 1 diabetes. The genes are TRBV20-1 and TRBJ2-3; D is ambiguous. CDR3 sequence reads: CSARDRDTQYF. The CDR3 bases are TGCAGTGCTAGAGATCGGGATACGCAGTATTTT.